Presented here are 30 T cell receptor beta chains from one specimen sequenced in a study of T cell responses to AZD1222 COVID-19 vaccine. Sequenced by immunoSEQ multiplex PCR; TCRdb stores in-frame clones only, minus some. The sample holds about 130,000 clones; roughly 90% are singletons and the top ten take under 2%. The sample was peripheral blood, taken on day 0 of AZD1222 vaccination. Receptors originate from an adult in good health.

The V gene is TRBV6-5, the J gene TRBJ1-2; 8 nucleotides agree with TRBD1. Germline loops: CDR1 MNHEY, CDR2 SVGAGI. The CDR3 covers 13 residues. J was trimmed by 8 bases and V by 5 bases; bases with no gene match: 7. The CDR3 loop reads CASSNRQGKGYTF. CDR3 coding DNA: TGTGCCAGCAGTAACCGACAGGGGAAGGGCTACACCTTC.

V is TRBV25-1 and J is TRBJ1-5, with D hard to call. V shed 7 bases and J shed 3 bases, with 10 bases lying between them. Germline V gene data show CDR1 as MGHDK and CDR2 as SYGVNS. CDR3 length: 13 residues. CDR3 amino acids: CASTFQLNQPQHF. CDR3 sequence (DNA): TGTGCCAGCACTTTCCAGCTCAATCAGCCCCAGCATTTT.

CDR3 DNA sequence: TGTGCCAGCAGAGACTCGGGACTGATTAACTATGGCTACACCTTC. The encoded protein is CASRDSGLINYGYTF. This rearrangement joins TRBV6-5 to TRBJ1-2, with D possibly TRBD1 on 5 matching bases. The V end was cut by 6 bases, the J end by 1 base, with 15 bases between. CDR3 length: 15 amino acids. Germline V gene lookup returns CDR1 MNHEY and CDR2 SVGAGI.

The CDR3: CASSLSTEQYF. CDR3 in DNA: TGTGCCAGCAGCTTATCTACCGAGCAGTACTTC. The chain couples TRBV7-2 to TRBJ2-7; no clear D. Per germline, CDR1 SGHTA and CDR2 FQGNSA. This CDR3 contains 11 residues. The V and J ends lost 2 bases and 6 bases respectively, with 5 bases between them.

This clone was counted only a few times. The rearrangement joins TRBV6-5 to TRBJ1-1; D uncertain. This CDR3 comprises 15 residues. Trimming stripped 2 bases from V and 4 bases from J, with 14 bases between. Looked up from germline, CDR1 is MNHEY and CDR2 is SVGAGI. The CDR3 spells CASSYDNNQATEAFF. DNA of the CDR3: TGTGCCAGCAGTTACGACAACAATCAAGCCACTGAAGCTTTCTTT.

The chain carries TRBV24-1 and TRBJ2-7; TRBD2 matches 14 bases. Looked up from germline, CDR1 is KGHDR and CDR2 is SFDVKD. V lost 4 bases to trimming and J lost 3 bases; unmatched junction nucleotides: 4. There are 16 residues in the CDR3. CDR3 sequence (DNA): TGTGCCACCAGTGAAACCGGGACTAGCGGGAGCTACGAGCAGTACTTC. Protein: CATSETGTSGSYEQYF.

V is TRBV4-1 and J is TRBJ1-5, with 9 positions matching TRBD1. V shed 1 base, J shed 7 bases, and the junction held 8 bases outside the gene matches. CDR3 size: 16 residues. From germline, CDR1 is MGHRA and CDR2 YSYEKL. The CDR3 DNA is TGCGCCAGCAGCCAAGCTTTTCCGGGACAGGGCCAGCCCCAGCATTTT. Translation gives CASSQAFPGQGQPQHF.

The chain couples TRBV12-5 to TRBJ2-1; D unclear. The CDR3 totals 16 residues. CDR1 is LGHNT and CDR2 is FRNRAP in the germline V gene. Trimming removed 0 bases at V and 7 bases at J, with 16 bases between. CDR3 in amino acids: CASGLVLTRNGNEQFF. CDR3 sequence (DNA): TGTGCTAGTGGTTTGGTACTCACCAGGAATGGGAATGAGCAGTTCTTC.

The CDR3 region is CASSREDRGVDGYTF. DNA for the CDR3: TGTGCCAGCAGCCGAGAAGACAGGGGGGTCGATGGCTACACCTTC. The V gene is TRBV3-1 (or the pseudogene TRBV3-2), the J gene TRBJ1-2; TRBD1 agrees at 9 bases. This CDR3 is built from 15 residues. Germline CDR1 reads LGHDT; CDR2 reads YNNKEL (reference sequence). V shed 4 bases, J shed 6 bases, and the junction held 9 bases outside the gene matches.

The chain recombines TRBV7-9 with TRBJ2-1; the D is unclear. V was clipped by 1 base and J by 9 bases, with 10 bases between them. Per the germline V gene, CDR1 is SEHNR and CDR2 is FQNEAQ (reference sequence). The CDR3 totals 13 residues. CDR3 sequence: CASSLEWSAEQFF. Written as DNA, the CDR3 is TGTGCCAGCAGCTTAGAGTGGTCCGCTGAGCAGTTCTTC.

The chain joins TRBV28 to TRBJ1-5; maybe TRBD1 (5 bases). Germline CDR1 reads MDHEN; CDR2 reads SYDVKM. This CDR3 is 14 amino acids long. Trimming took off 11 bases at V and 4 bases at J, with 18 bases between the two ends. In DNA, the CDR3 is TGTGCCTTAAGAGGGGCGTCCCCTAATCAGCCCCAGCATTTT. Amino acid sequence: CALRGASPNQPQHF.

The chain couples TRBV7-2 to TRBJ1-2; 7 bases are a match to TRBD1. Unmatched junction bases numbered 7, after V lost 4 bases and J lost 8 bases. Per germline, CDR1 SGHTA and CDR2 FQGNSA. The CDR3 covers 13 residues. CDR3 nucleotides: TGTGCCAGCAGCTCCGACAGGGCCGGCGGCTACACCTTC. This sequence encodes CASSSDRAGGYTF. Filled out from reference TRBV7-2 and TRBJ1-2, the complete variable domain reads GAGVSQSPSNKVTEKGKDVELRCDPISGHTALYWYRQSLGQGLEFLIYFQGNSAPDKSGLPSDRFSAERTGGSVSTLTIQRTQQEDSAVYLCASSSDRAGGYTFGSGTRLTVV.

The chain has TRBV7-2 and TRBJ2-2; maybe TRBD1 (5 bases). This CDR3 contains 15 residues. The germline gives CDR1 SGHTA, CDR2 FQGNSA. Between the trimmed V and J ends, which lost 5 bases and 5 bases, there was a span of 15 bases. This CDR3 is CASSLPLRGTGELFF. The DNA for the CDR3 is TGTGCCAGCAGCCTACCATTAAGGGGAACCGGGGAGCTGTTTTTT.

CDR3 sequence: CASSQDRADYYGYTF. The CDR3 DNA is TGTGCCAGCAGCCAAGATAGGGCAGACTACTATGGCTACACCTTC. This chain joins TRBV3-1 (or the pseudogene TRBV3-2) and TRBJ1-2, with no clear D. The CDR3 length is 15 residues. Germline values: CDR1 LGHDT, CDR2 YNNKEL (reference sequence). V was pared by 0 bases and J by 3 bases, with 11 bases between.

V gene TRBV6-5 combines with J gene TRBJ2-1; 9 bases match TRBD2. The length of the CDR3 is 16 residues. CDR1 MNHEY and CDR2 SVGAGI come from the germline V gene. J was trimmed by 13 bases and V by 0 bases; bases with no gene match: 13. The CDR3 bases are TGTGCCAGCAGTTACTCGCGTTTAGGCCTAGCGGGACCTCAGTTCTTC. This sequence encodes CASSYSRLGLAGPQFF.

The V and J genes are TRBV9 and TRBJ1-4; weak D call: TRBD1 (5 bases). Trimming took off 0 bases at V and 10 bases at J, with 16 bases between the two ends. This CDR3 contains 15 residues. Germline assignment: CDR1 SGDLS and CDR2 YYNGEE. CDR3 nucleotide sequence: TGTGCCAGCAGCGTAGGGGCGGAGGGGCCGAGAAAACTGTTTTTT. Translation: CASSVGAEGPRKLFF.

This clone was seen once. Here the CDR3 DNA reads TGTGCCATCAGTGAAGGGGAAATGGGGGCCGGGGAGCTGTTTTTT. This translates into CAISEGEMGAGELFF. V and J are TRBV10-3 and TRBJ2-2; tentatively, D is TRBD1 or TRBD2 (5 bases each). Germline values: CDR1 ENHRY, CDR2 SYGVKD. This CDR3 spans 15 amino acids. Trimming shortened V by 3 bases and J by 6 bases, and 14 bases separated the two germline ends.

In its sample, this clone was seen a few times. This chain connects TRBV5-1 to TRBJ2-7; 7 bases line up with TRBD2. The germline V gene encodes CDR1 SGHRS and CDR2 YFSETQ. The CDR3 loop spans 15 amino acids. With V trimmed by 4 bases and J by 3 bases, 10 bases remained unmatched. CDR3 protein: CASSDPGLPNYEQYF. The CDR3, as DNA: TGCGCCAGCAGCGATCCGGGACTACCTAACTACGAGCAGTACTTC.

This chain links TRBV5-4 with TRBJ2-5; D assignment may be TRBD1 or TRBD2 (5 bases each). The CDR3 length is 15 residues. Germline V gene lookup returns CDR1 SGHNT and CDR2 YYREEE (reference sequence). Trimming stripped 2 bases from V and 1 base from J, with 12 bases between. The CDR3 DNA sequence: TGTGCCAGCAGCTTAGAGGGGTCGACCCAAGAGACCCAGTACTTC. Its translation: CASSLEGSTQETQYF.

The rearrangement joins TRBV5-1 to TRBJ2-3; 13 bases are a match to TRBD2. J was trimmed by 5 bases and V by 2 bases; bases with no gene match: 5. CDR1 and CDR2 (germline): SGHRS, YFSETQ. The CDR3 sequence is 16 residues long. The DNA for the CDR3 is TGCGCCAGCAGCTTAGGACTAGCGGGAGTAGGAGATACGCAGTATTTT. Protein product: CASSLGLAGVGDTQYF.

The V and J genes are TRBV10-3 and TRBJ2-7, with 8 bases lining up with TRBD2. The germline gives CDR1 ENHRY, CDR2 SYGVKD. With V trimmed by 5 bases and J by 2 bases, 5 bases remained unmatched. The CDR3 is 14 amino acids. The DNA of the CDR3 is TGTGCCATCAGTAGCGGGGGACTAGCCTACGAGCAGTACTTC. This translates into CAISSGGLAYEQYF.

This chain joins TRBV29-1 and TRBJ2-7, with D unclear. With 4 bases removed from V and 3 bases from J, the gap between germline ends came to 10 bases. Germline V CDR1 and CDR2: SQVTM, ANQGSEA. The CDR3 consists of 12 residues. The CDR3 spells CSVGATDYEQYF. Written as DNA, the CDR3 is TGCAGCGTTGGGGCAACAGACTACGAGCAGTACTTC.

This clone turned up a few times. The genes are TRBV11-3 and TRBJ2-2; the D is unclear. The CDR3 is made up of 14 amino acids. Per the germline V gene, CDR1 is SGHNT and CDR2 is YENEEA. Trimming removed 5 bases at V and 2 bases at J, with 9 bases between. CDR3 region: CASSPGSNTGELFF. CDR3 coding DNA: TGTGCCAGCAGCCCCGGTTCCAACACCGGGGAGCTGTTTTTT.

The rearrangement uses TRBV5-4 and TRBJ2-7; the D gene is possibly TRBD1 (6 bases). The CDR3 extends over 14 amino acids. V was cut by 4 bases and J by 2 bases, with 13 bases left in between. Germline V gives CDR1 SGHNT, CDR2 YYREEE (reference sequence). CDR3 region: CASSPFGQTYEQYF. CDR3 nucleotide sequence: TGTGCCAGCAGCCCGTTCGGACAGACCTACGAGCAGTACTTC.

This clone has only a few counts. The CDR3 nucleotides read TGTGCCTCTCGTGGGGACACCGGGGAGCTGTTTTTT. Its translation is CASRGDTGELFF. The V and J genes are TRBV6-5 and TRBJ2-2; no clear D gene. Germline CDR1 reads MNHEY; CDR2 reads SVGAGI. Trimming pared 11 bases from V and 3 bases from J, leaving 10 bases between. The CDR3 totals 12 residues.

This clone came up once. This chain links TRBV18 with TRBJ2-1; a possible D gene is TRBD2 (5 bases). V was pared by 2 bases and J by 8 bases, with 10 bases between. The CDR3 sequence is 13 residues long. Germline V gene sequence: CDR1 KGHSH, CDR2 LQKENI. CDR3 sequence reads: CASSPGLAYEQFF. CDR3 DNA sequence: TGTGCCAGCTCACCAGGCCTAGCTTATGAGCAGTTCTTC.

This clone showed up just a few times. This CDR3 is CASSFLSGVGGQETQYF. The CDR3 nucleotides read TGTGCCAGCAGTTTCCTATCAGGGGTGGGGGGCCAAGAGACCCAGTACTTC. The chain links TRBV27 to TRBJ2-5; the D call may be TRBD1 or TRBD2 (6 bases each). V lost 3 bases to trimming and J lost 1 base, with 18 bases between them. Germline V gene lookup returns CDR1 MNHEY and CDR2 SMNVEV (reference sequence). This CDR3 is built from 17 residues.

The chain recombines TRBV24-1 with TRBJ1-2; D may be TRBD1 (6 bases). V lost 4 bases to trimming and J lost 3 bases, with 17 bases between them. This CDR3 has 16 residues. The germline V gene has CDR1 KGHDR and CDR2 SFDVKD. In nucleotides, the CDR3 is TGTGCCACCAGTGACCTGCACCCGACAGGCTACTATGGCTACACCTTC. This codes for CATSDLHPTGYYGYTF.

The chain carries TRBV6-2 or TRBV6-3 and TRBJ2-3; 8 bases map to TRBD2. The CDR3 has 17 amino acids. V gave up 4 bases and J gave up 4 bases; unmatched junction bases: 13. Germline CDR1 and CDR2: MNHEY and SVGEGT. CDR3 protein: CASSSHLGGRIADTQYF. As DNA, the CDR3 is TGTGCCAGCAGTTCCCATTTAGGCGGGAGGATCGCAGATACGCAGTATTTT.

The chain employs TRBV24-1 and TRBJ1-2, with D possibly being TRBD1 (5 bases). Between the trimmed V and J ends, which lost 7 bases and 4 bases, there was a span of 6 bases. CDR3 size: 11 residues. CDR1 KGHDR and CDR2 SFDVKD come from the germline V gene. DNA for the CDR3: TGTGCCACCAGGACAGCCTATGGCTACACCTTC. Translated: CATRTAYGYTF.